The rows below give T cell receptor beta chains drawn from one sample of a study of identical twins. TCRdb reprocessed the 5' RACE reads with MiXCR, giving one entry per CDR3 protein. The data show 500,000 to 650,000 distinct CDR3 sequences, 7.1% seen once. These data were also reused for a study on yellow fever vaccine responses in identical twins.

The sample taken for sequencing was PBMCs. The origin of the receptors is a woman under 30 in good health. CDR3s include the opening cysteine and the closing phenylalanine or tryptophan. A D gene is named only where the DNA matches it firmly.

cdr3_length j_call v_call d_call cdr3_aa
15 TRBJ2-2 TRBV3-1 . CASSQPSPQGRELFF
14 TRBJ2-1 TRBV5-5 TRBD2 CASSGDGRFNEQFF
15 TRBJ2-7 TRBV7-6 TRBD1 CASSLDRDRFYEQYF
15 TRBJ1-5 TRBV5-5 . CASSLVGGEDQPQHF
12 TRBJ2-7 TRBV2 . CASTRRTYEQYF
13 TRBJ1-1 TRBV2 . CARRDNRDTEAFF
14 TRBJ2-7 TRBV5-1 . CASSLEGGPYEQYF
14 TRBJ2-3 TRBV4-1 . CASSQEGVTDTQYF
14 TRBJ2-3 TRBV10-2 TRBD2 CASKGLAGATGQYF
14 TRBJ2-7 TRBV12-3/TRBV12-4 . CASSSWPGWDEQYF
16 TRBJ2-1 TRBV27 TRBD2 CASSLFPSGRADEQFF
14 TRBJ2-2 TRBV9 . CASSVEGNTGELFF
15 TRBJ2-5 TRBV9 . CASSVAPGGQETQYF
14 TRBJ2-2 TRBV4-1 . CASSQELNTGELFF
14 TRBJ2-5 TRBV11-2 TRBD2 CASSSNRDYHKEYF
14 TRBJ2-1 TRBV24-1 TRBD1 CATSGTGAGHEQFF
13 TRBJ2-2 TRBV2 . CASKGSDTGELFF
14 TRBJ2-3 TRBV29-1 . CSVEQVLDTDTQYF
13 TRBJ2-3 TRBV5-1 . CASSHGGTDTQYF
13 TRBJ1-1 TRBV12-3/TRBV12-4 . CASSLISLGQAFF
14 TRBJ1-5 TRBV5-6 . CASSQLGRNQPQHF
15 TRBJ2-2 TRBV12-3/TRBV12-4 . CASSFGFLGTGELFF
14 TRBJ2-4 TRBV20-1 . CSARDLDPQVIQYF
14 TRBJ2-7 TRBV6-2/TRBV6-3 . CASRGNGQTYEQYF
13 TRBJ2-2 TRBV6-2/TRBV6-3 . CASKSGDTGELFF
19 TRBJ2-1 TRBV3-1 TRBD1 CASSQGILTGTGVYNEQFF
14 TRBJ1-4 TRBV7-8 TRBD1 CASSQGGGKEKLFF
11 TRBJ2-2 TRBV28 . CASRRPGELFF
16 TRBJ2-1 TRBV4-1 TRBD1 CASSQDLRGLDNEQFF
17 TRBJ1-5 TRBV7-4 TRBD1 CASSQRQGSVPNQPQHF
17 TRBJ2-1 TRBV5-1 TRBD2 CASSPRLAGATASEQFF
15 TRBJ2-7 TRBV7-2 TRBD1 CASTSSGQGTYEQYF
15 TRBJ2-5 TRBV3-1 . CASSQAALYKETQYF
13 TRBJ2-1 TRBV5-1 . CASTGETYNEQFF
15 TRBJ2-1 TRBV10-3 . CAISESGEGSREQFF
13 TRBJ2-1 TRBV28 . CASSPRRRNEQFF
16 TRBJ2-3 TRBV5-1 TRBD2 CASSLVLAGATDTQYF
17 TRBJ1-1 TRBV28 TRBD1 CASSTFRQGAGNTEAFF
16 TRBJ2-2 TRBV14 TRBD1 CASSPWTGAGTGELFF
16 TRBJ2-2 TRBV6-1 TRBD2 CASRGLAGGPIGELFF
13 TRBJ1-1 TRBV20-1 . CSATTTVNTEAFF
14 TRBJ2-5 TRBV10-2 . CASTGRPYQETQYF
13 TRBJ1-1 TRBV12-3/TRBV12-4 . CASSSVFDTEAFF
16 TRBJ2-2 TRBV10-3 . CAIRSSGQLNTGELFF
15 TRBJ2-7 TRBV28 TRBD1 CASSSPNPGGDEQYF
15 TRBJ2-3 TRBV7-3 . CASSLTPYSTDTQYF
13 TRBJ2-3 TRBV7-8 . CASSIVIADTQYF
16 TRBJ2-2 TRBV12-3/TRBV12-4 . CASTTAGLPNTGELFF
12 TRBJ1-4 TRBV29-1 . CSVLRGGEKLFF
17 TRBJ2-1 TRBV7-6 TRBD2 CASSFNPGTTLYNEQFF
17 TRBJ1-5 TRBV6-1 . CASTLLDSLWGNQPQHF
16 TRBJ2-7 TRBV9 . CASSPQGGLLSREQYF
20 TRBJ2-1 TRBV24-1 TRBD2 CATSDFPGTSGKLSYNEQFF
16 TRBJ1-5 TRBV20-1 . CSARGQGRGSNQPQHF
14 TRBJ2-7 TRBV20-1 . CSARDDTQLYEQYF
22 TRBJ2-2 TRBV9 . CTSSVSPGMGDRTTTTPGELFF
14 TRBJ2-2 TRBV4-1 . CASSQDLSMGELFF
16 TRBJ2-1 TRBV5-1 TRBD1 CASSLAVGGFYNEQFF
15 TRBJ2-7 TRBV2 TRBD1 CASNTPGTGRDEQYF